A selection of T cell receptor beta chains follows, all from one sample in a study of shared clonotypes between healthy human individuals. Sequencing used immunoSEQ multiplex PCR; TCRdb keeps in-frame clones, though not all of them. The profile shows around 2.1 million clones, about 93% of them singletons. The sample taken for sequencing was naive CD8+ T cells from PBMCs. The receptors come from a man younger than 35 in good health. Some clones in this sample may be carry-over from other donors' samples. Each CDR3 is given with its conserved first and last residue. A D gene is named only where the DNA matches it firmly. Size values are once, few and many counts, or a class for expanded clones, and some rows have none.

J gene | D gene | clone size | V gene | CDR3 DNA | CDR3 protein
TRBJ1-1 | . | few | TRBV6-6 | TGTGCCAGCAGCAATAGGTACACTGAAGCTTTCTTT | CASSNRYTEAFF
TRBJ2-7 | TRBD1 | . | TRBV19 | TGTGCCAGTAGTGGACAGGGGATAGCCTACGAGCAGTACTTC | CASSGQGIAYEQYF
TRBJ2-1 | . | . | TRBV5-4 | TGTGCCAGCAGCCCCACCTTGTATACAGGCGATGAGCAGTTCTTC | CASSPTLYTGDEQFF
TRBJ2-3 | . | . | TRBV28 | TGTGCCAGCAGTTTAGGGTCACGGGAGCAAGATACGCAGTATTTT | CASSLGSREQDTQYF
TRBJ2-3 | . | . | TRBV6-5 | TGTGCCAGCAGTTACGACGGGGAGACAGATACGCAGTATTTT | CASSYDGETDTQYF
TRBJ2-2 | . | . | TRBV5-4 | TGTGCCAGCAGCCCCAGGCCCGGCGTCCCGACCACCGGGGAGCTGTTTTTT | CASSPRPGVPTTGELFF
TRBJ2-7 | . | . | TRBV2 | TGTGCCAGCAGAGAGGTGGGGACTTCCCCCTACGAGCAGTACTTC | CASREVGTSPYEQYF
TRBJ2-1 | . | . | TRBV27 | TGTGCCAGCAGTTTGGGGGATGCTCTGGACGATGAGCAGTTCTTC | CASSLGDALDDEQFF
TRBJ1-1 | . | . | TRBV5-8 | TGTGCCAGCAGCTCGGGATATGAAGCTTTCTTT | CASSSGYEAFF
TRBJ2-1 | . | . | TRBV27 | TGTGCCAGCATGTTGTGGGTTTCATCCTACAATGAGCAGTTCTTC | CASMLWVSSYNEQFF
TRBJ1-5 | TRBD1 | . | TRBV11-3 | TGTGCCAGCAGCTTAGACCAGGGGGCCAGCAATCAGCCCCAGCATTTT | CASSLDQGASNQPQHF
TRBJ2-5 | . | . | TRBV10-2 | TGCGCCAGCAGTGAACGGACCAGAGAGACCCAGTACTTC | CASSERTRETQYF
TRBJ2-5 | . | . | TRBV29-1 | TGCAGCGTTCAGGAAGTAGCCCAAGAGACCCAGTACTTC | CSVQEVAQETQYF
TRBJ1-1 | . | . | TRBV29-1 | TGCAGCGTTGTGACAGTCCCCTCGGCGGAAGCTTTCTTT | CSVVTVPSAEAFF
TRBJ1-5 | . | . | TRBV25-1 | TGTGCCAGGGAAGCCCGGGGGGGGAATTATAGCAATCAGCCCCAGCATTTT | CAREARGGNYSNQPQHF
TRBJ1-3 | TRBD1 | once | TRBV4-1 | TGCGCCAGCAGCCAAGACAGGGGGTCTGGAAACACCATATATTTT | CASSQDRGSGNTIYF
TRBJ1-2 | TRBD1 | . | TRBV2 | TGTGCCAGCAGCTATACCGACAGGGGCGTGGAGGGCTATGGCTACACCTTC | CASSYTDRGVEGYGYTF
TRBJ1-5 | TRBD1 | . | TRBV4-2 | TGTGCCAGCAGCCAAGATTTGCGACAGGGGGCATTTAGCAATCAGCCCCAGCATTTT | CASSQDLRQGAFSNQPQHF
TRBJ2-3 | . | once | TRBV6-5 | TGTGCCAGCCTATCGGGGACAACGAGCACAGATACGCAGTATTTT | CASLSGTTSTDTQYF
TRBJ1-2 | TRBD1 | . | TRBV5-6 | TGTGCCAGCAGCTTCATCTCCGGGACAGGGATCGGCTACACCTTC | CASSFISGTGIGYTF
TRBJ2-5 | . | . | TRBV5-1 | TGCGCCAGCAGTCCCTTTGGGGGACGGGAAGAGACCCAGTACTTC | CASSPFGGREETQYF
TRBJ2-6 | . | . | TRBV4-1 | TGCGCCAGCAGCCAAGAGTCGGGCAGGGTGTCCGGGGCCAACGTCCTGACTTTC | CASSQESGRVSGANVLTF
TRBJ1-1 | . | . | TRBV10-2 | TGCGCCAGCATCGGACTTATGAACACTGAAGCTTTCTTT | CASIGLMNTEAFF
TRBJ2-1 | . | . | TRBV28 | TGTGCCAGCACCCTAGGAGGGGGTTCCTACAATGAGCAGTTCTTC | CASTLGGGSYNEQFF
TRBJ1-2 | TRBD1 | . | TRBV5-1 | TGCGCCAGCAGCTTGGGTTTGATTGCTGGGACAGGGAACTATGGCTACACCTTC | CASSLGLIAGTGNYGYTF
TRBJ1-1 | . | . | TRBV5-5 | TGTGCCAGCAGCTTCGGGGGAACTGAAGCTTTCTTT | CASSFGGTEAFF
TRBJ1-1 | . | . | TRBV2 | TGTGCCAGCAGACACAGGGACATGAACACTGAAGCTTTCTTT | CASRHRDMNTEAFF
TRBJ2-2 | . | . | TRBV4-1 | TGCGCCAGCAGCCAAGGGATCACCGGGGAGCTGTTTTTT | CASSQGITGELFF
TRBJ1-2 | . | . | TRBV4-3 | TGCGCCAGCAGCCCCCGTAAGCCCAACTTCTATGGCTACACCTTC | CASSPRKPNFYGYTF
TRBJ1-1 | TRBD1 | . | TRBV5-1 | TGCGCCAGCAGCTTGGATGACAGGGGGAGTAGAGGTTATAACACTGAAGCTTTCTTT | CASSLDDRGSRGYNTEAFF
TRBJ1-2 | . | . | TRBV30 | TGTGCCTGGAGTCTTACAGGATCCTATGGCTACACCTTC | CAWSLTGSYGYTF
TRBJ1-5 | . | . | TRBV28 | TGTGCCAGCAGTCCCCCTCCGGGGGCATGGCAGCCCCAGCATTTT | CASSPPPGAWQPQHF
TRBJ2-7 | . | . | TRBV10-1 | TGCGCCAGCAGTTCTCTAGAAGACCCCTACGAGCAGTACTTC | CASSSLEDPYEQYF
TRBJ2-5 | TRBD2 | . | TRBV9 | TGTGCCAGCACTCAGGGGGGACTAGCGCCAGAGACCCAGTACTTC | CASTQGGLAPETQYF
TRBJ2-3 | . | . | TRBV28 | TGTGCCAGCAGTTTAAAGAGGGAACTAGTACTATTGCGGACAGATACGCAGTATTTT | CASSLKRELVLLRTDTQYF
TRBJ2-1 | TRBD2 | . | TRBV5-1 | TGCGCCAGCAGCCCGGATAGTAGCGGGCCCCGCCCCCCCTACAATGAGCAGTTCTTC | CASSPDSSGPRPPYNEQFF
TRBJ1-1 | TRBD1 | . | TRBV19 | TGTGCCAGTAGTATGAGGACAGGGGGCACTGAAGCTTTCTTT | CASSMRTGGTEAFF
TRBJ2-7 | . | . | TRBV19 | TGTGCCACGACATCCGGCTACGAGCAGTACTTC | CATTSGYEQYF
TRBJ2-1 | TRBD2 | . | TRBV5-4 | TGTGCCAGCACCCCCCCGGGACTAGCGGGGAGTTACAATGAGCAGTTCTTC | CASTPPGLAGSYNEQFF
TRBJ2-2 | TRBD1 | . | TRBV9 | TGTGCCAGCAGCGTAGCTACAGGGGCAGGGGCGCGGACCGGGGAGCTGTTTTTT | CASSVATGAGARTGELFF
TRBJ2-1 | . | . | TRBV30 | TGTGCCTGGAGCACCTCCTACAATGAGCAGTTCTTC | CAWSTSYNEQFF
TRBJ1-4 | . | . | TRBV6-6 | TGTGCCAGCAGTCAAAAGGACGGCAATAATGAAAAACTGTTTTTT | CASSQKDGNNEKLFF
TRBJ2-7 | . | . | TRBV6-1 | TGTGCCAGCAGTGAGTTCGAGCAGTACTTC | CASSEFEQYF
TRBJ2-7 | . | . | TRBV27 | TGTGCCAGCAGTCCGGAAGGAGGGGGAACCTCCTACGAGCAGTACTTC | CASSPEGGGTSYEQYF
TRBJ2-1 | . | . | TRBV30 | TGTGCCTGGGCCCGCATCGTAAACAATGAGCAGTTCTTC | CAWARIVNNEQFF
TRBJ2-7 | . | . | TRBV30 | TGTGCCTGGGGCCTTACAGAATACGAGCAGTACTTC | CAWGLTEYEQYF
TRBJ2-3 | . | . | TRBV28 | TGTGCCAGCAGTTTAAGGGGCTGGGGAGGTCCTAGCACAGATACGCAGTATTTT | CASSLRGWGGPSTDTQYF
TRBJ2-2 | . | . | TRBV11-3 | TGTGCCAGCAGCTTAGCCCGGGACTTTGGCGGGGAGCTGTTTTTT | CASSLARDFGGELFF
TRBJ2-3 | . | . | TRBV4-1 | TGCGCCAGCAGCCATATCCTTCCCCCTCCGGGGAGGACAGATACGCAGTATTTT | CASSHILPPPGRTDTQYF
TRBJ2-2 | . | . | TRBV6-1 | TGTGCCAGCAGTGAAACGATGGGACAAAGCTACACCGGGGAGCTGTTTTTT | CASSETMGQSYTGELFF
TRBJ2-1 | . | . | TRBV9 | TGTGCCAGCAGCGCCCAAGAGTGGGAGCAGTTCTTC | CASSAQEWEQFF